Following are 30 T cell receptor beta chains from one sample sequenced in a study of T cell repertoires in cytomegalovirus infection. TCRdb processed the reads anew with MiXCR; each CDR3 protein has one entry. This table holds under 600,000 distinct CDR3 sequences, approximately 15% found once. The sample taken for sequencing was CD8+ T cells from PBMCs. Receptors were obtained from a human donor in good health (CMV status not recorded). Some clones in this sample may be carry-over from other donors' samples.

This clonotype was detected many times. The CDR3: CASSLSGGGVNEQFF. The CDR3 nucleotides read TGTGCCAGCAGCTTAAGCGGCGGGGGGGTGAATGAGCAGTTCTTC. V is TRBV7-3 and J is TRBJ2-1; 9 bases map to TRBD2. Germline values: CDR1 SGHTA, CDR2 FQGTGA. The CDR3 is 15 amino acids. V shed 1 base and J 7 bases; nucleotides not matched to a gene: 5. The full variable domain, rest sourced from reference TRBV7-3 and TRBJ2-1, is GAGVSQTPSNKVTEKGKYVELRCDPISGHTALYWYRQSLGQGPEFLIYFQGTGAADDSGLPNDRFFAVRPEGSVSTLKIQRTERGDSAVYLCASSLSGGGVNEQFFGPGTRLTVL.

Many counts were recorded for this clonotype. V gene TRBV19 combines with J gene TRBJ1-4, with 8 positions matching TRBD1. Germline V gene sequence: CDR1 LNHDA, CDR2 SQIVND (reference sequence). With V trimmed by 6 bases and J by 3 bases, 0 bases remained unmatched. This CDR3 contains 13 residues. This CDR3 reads CASRTGANEKLFF. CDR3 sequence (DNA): TGTGCCAGTAGGACAGGGGCTAATGAAAAACTGTTTTTT.

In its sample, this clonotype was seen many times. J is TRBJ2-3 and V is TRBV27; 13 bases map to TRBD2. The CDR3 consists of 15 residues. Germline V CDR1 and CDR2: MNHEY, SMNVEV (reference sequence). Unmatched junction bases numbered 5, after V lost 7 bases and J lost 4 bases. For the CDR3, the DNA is TGTGCCAGCAAAGGGACTAGCGGGATCGCAGATACGCAGTATTTT. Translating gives CASKGTSGIADTQYF.

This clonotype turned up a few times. CDR3 nucleotides: TGTGCCAGCAGTCAAATGGGACGACAGGAGACCCAGTACTTC. It yields the protein CASSQMGRQETQYF. V and J are TRBV27 and TRBJ2-5; either TRBD1 or TRBD2 may fit D (5 bases each). V was shortened by 5 bases and J by 5 bases, with 15 bases between the two germline ends. The CDR3 covers 14 residues. From germline, CDR1 is MNHEY and CDR2 SMNVEV (reference sequence).

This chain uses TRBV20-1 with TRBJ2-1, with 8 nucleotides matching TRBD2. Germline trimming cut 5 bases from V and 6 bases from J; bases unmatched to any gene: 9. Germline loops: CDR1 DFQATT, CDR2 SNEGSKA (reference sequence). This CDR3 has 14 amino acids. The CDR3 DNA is TGCAGTGCTCTTACCGGGACTAGGGTCAATGAGCAGTTCTTC. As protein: CSALTGTRVNEQFF.

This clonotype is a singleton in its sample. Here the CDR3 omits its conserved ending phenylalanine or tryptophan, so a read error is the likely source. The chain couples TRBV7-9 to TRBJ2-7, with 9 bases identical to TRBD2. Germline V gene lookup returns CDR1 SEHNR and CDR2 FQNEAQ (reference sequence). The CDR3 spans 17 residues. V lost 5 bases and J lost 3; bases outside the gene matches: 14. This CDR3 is CASSTTGTSRGLYEQYL. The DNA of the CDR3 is TGTGCCAGCAGCACAACCGGGACTAGCAGGGGCCTCTACGAGCAGTACTTA.

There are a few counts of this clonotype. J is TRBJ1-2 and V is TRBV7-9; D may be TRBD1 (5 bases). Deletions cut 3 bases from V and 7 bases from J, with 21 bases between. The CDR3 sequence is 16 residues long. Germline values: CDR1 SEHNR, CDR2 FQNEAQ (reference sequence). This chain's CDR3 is CASSLSGTVPSFGYTF. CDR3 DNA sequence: TGTGCCAGCAGCTTGAGTGGGACGGTCCCCTCTTTTGGCTACACCTTC.

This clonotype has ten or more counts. In DNA form, the CDR3 reads TGCGCCAGCAGCTCTTCGCCAGGGGGAATCTACAATGAGCAGTTCTTC. This sequence encodes CASSSSPGGIYNEQFF. The V and J genes are TRBV4-1 and TRBJ2-1, with 7 bases matching TRBD1. Trimming cost V 5 bases and J 3 bases; bases outside gene matches: 10. Germline values: CDR1 MGHRA, CDR2 YSYEKL. CDR3 length: 16 residues.

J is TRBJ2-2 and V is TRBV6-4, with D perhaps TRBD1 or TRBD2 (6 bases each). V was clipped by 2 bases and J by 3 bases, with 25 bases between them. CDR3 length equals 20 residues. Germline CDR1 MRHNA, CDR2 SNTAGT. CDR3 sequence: CASSDPAEGVVLSHTGELFF. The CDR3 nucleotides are TGTGCCAGCAGTGACCCGGCGGAGGGGGTGGTTCTTTCACACACCGGGGAGCTGTTTTTT.

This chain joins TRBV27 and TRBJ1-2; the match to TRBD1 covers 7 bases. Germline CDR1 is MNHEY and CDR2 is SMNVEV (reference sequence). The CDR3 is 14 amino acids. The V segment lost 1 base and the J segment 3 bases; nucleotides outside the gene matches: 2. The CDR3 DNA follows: TGTGCCAGCAGTTTATTAGGACAGGACTATGGCTACACCTTC. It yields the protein CASSLLGQDYGYTF.

The chain's CDR3 is CASSDVGGDYEQYF. The CDR3 bases are TGTGCCAGCAGTGATGTAGGGGGCGACTACGAGCAGTACTTC. The V gene is TRBV2, the J gene TRBJ2-7; TRBD1 agrees at 7 bases. J gave up 3 bases and V 3 bases, and 5 bases lay outside the gene matches. Germline V CDR1 and CDR2: SNHLY, FYNNEI. The CDR3 length is 14 residues.

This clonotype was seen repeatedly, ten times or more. CDR3 amino acids: CASSYVQVNLAKNIQYF. For the CDR3, the DNA is TGTGCCAGCAGTTACGTGCAGGTCAATCTAGCCAAAAACATTCAGTACTTC. The chain has TRBV6-2 or TRBV6-3 and TRBJ2-4, with D unclear. CDR3 length: 17 amino acids. Germline V gene data show CDR1 as MNHEY and CDR2 as SVGEGT. The V end was cut by 2 bases, the J end by 0 bases, with 14 bases between.

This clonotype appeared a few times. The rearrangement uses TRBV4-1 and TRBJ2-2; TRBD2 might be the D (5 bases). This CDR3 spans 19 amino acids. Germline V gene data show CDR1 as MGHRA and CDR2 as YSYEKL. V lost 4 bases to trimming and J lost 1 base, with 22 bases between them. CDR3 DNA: TGCGCCAGCAGCCCCCTGTATGTGGAGGCCGTCTGGAACACCGGGGAGCTGTTTTTT. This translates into CASSPLYVEAVWNTGELFF.

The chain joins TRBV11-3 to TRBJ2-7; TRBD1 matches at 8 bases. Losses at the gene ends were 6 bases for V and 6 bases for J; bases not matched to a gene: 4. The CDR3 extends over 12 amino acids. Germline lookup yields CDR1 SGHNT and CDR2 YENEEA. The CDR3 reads CASRRGQGEQYF. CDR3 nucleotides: TGTGCCAGCAGACGTGGACAGGGCGAGCAGTACTTC.

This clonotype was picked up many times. The CDR3 region is CASSAAGTSNEQFF. Written as DNA, the CDR3 is TGTGCCAGCAGCGCGGCCGGGACTAGTAATGAGCAGTTCTTC. V and J are TRBV7-9 and TRBJ2-1; TRBD2 aligns across 8 bases. Germline V gives CDR1 SEHNR, CDR2 FQNEAQ (reference sequence). This CDR3 comprises 14 residues. The V segment lost 5 bases and the J segment 7 bases; nucleotides outside the gene matches: 7.

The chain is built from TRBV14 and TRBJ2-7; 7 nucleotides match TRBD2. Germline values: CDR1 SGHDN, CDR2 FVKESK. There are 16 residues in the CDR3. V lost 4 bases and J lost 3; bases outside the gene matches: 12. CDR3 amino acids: CASSRERTGGLYEQYF. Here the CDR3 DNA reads TGTGCCAGCAGCCGAGAGAGGACGGGAGGACTCTACGAGCAGTACTTC. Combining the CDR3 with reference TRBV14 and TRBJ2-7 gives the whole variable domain EAGVTQFPSHSVIEKGQTVTLRCDPISGHDNLYWYRRVMGKEIKFLLHFVKESKQDESGMPNNRFLAERTGGTYSTLKVQPAELEDSGVYFCASSRERTGGLYEQYFGPGTRLTVT.

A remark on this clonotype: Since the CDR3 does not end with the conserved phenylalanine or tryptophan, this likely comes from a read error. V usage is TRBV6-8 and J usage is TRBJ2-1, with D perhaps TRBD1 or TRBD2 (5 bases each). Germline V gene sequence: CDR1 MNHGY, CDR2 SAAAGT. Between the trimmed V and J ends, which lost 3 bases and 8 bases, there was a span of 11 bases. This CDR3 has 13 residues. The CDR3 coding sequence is TGTGCCAGCAGTTATGGGACCAGGCATGAGCAGTTCTCC. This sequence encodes CASSYGTRHEQFS.

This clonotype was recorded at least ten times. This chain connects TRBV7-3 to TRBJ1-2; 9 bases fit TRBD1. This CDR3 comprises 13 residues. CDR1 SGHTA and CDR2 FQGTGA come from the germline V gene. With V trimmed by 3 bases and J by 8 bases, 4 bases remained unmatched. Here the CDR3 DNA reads TGTGCCAGCAGCTTGGGACAGGGTGACGGCTACACCTTC. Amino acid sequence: CASSLGQGDGYTF.

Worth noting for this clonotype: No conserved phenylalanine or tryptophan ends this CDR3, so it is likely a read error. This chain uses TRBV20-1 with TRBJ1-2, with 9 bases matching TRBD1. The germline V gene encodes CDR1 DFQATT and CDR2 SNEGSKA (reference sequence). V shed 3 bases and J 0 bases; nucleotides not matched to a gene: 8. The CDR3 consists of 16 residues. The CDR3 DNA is TGCAGTGCTAGTAAACCGGGACAGGGTGCTAACTATGGCTACACCTTA. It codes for CSASKPGQGANYGYTL.

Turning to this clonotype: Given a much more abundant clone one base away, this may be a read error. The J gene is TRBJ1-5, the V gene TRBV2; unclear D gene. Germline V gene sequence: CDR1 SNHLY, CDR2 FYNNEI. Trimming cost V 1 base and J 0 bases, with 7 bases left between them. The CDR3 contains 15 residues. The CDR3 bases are TGTGCCAGCAGTGAAGACAGCTATAGCAATCAGCCCCAGCATTTT. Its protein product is CASSEDSYSNQPQHF.

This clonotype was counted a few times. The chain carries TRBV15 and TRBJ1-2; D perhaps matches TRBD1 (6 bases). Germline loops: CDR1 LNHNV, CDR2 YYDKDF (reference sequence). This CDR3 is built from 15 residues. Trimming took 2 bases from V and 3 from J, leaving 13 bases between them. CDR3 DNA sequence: TGTGCCACCAGCAGAAATACAGGGCAGGACTATGGCTACACCTTC. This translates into CATSRNTGQDYGYTF.

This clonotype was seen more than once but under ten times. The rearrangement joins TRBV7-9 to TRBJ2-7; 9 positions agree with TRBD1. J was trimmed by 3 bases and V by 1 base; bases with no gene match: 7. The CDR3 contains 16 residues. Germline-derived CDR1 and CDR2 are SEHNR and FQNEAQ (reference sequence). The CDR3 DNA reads TGTGCCAGCAGCTTAGGGGGGACAGGGCAACACTACGAGCAGTACTTC. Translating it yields CASSLGGTGQHYEQYF.

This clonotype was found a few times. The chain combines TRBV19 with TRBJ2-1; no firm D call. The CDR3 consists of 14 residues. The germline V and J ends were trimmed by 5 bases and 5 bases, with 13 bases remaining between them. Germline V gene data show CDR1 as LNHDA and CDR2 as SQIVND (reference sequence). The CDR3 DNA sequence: TGTGCCAGTAGTCTTGATTACCTAGACAATGAGCAGTTCTTC. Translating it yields CASSLDYLDNEQFF.

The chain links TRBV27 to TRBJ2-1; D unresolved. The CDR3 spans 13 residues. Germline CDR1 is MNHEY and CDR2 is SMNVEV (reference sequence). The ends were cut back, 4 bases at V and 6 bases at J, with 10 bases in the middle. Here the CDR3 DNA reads TGTGCCAGCAGTTCTGTCCGGGCCAATGAGCAGTTCTTC. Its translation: CASSSVRANEQFF.

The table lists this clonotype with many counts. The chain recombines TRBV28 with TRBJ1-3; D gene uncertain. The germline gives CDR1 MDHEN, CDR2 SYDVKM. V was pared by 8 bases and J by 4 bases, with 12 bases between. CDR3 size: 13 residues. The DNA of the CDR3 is TGTGCCAGCTCCGGAGGAGCAGGAAACACCATATATTTT. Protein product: CASSGGAGNTIYF.

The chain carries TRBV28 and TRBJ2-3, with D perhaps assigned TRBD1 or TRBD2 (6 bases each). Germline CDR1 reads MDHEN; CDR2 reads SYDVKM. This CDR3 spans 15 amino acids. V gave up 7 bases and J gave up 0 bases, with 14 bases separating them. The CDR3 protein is CASTLGGSSTDTQYF. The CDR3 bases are TGTGCCAGCACCCTAGGGGGGTCTAGCACAGATACGCAGTATTTT.

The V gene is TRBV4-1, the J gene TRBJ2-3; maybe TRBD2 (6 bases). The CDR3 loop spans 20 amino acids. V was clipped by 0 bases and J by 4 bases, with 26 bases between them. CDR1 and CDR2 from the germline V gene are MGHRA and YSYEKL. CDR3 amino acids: CASSQDGRTAIPSDADTQYF. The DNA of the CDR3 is TGCGCCAGCAGCCAAGATGGTAGGACCGCGATACCTAGCGACGCAGATACGCAGTATTTT.

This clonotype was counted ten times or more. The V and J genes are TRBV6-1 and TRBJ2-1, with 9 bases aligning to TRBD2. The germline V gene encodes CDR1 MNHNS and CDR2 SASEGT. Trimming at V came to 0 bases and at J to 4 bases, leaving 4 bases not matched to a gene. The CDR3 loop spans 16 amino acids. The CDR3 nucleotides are TGTGCCAGCAGTGAAGCGGGACTAGCCGGGTACAATGAGCAGTTCTTC. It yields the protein CASSEAGLAGYNEQFF.

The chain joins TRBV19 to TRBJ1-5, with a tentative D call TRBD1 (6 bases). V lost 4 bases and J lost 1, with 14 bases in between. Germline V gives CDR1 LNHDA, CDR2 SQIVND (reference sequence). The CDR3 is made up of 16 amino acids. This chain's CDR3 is CASSTGGGVSNQPQHF. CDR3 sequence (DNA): TGTGCCAGTAGTACTGGAGGGGGGGTGAGCAATCAGCCCCAGCATTTT. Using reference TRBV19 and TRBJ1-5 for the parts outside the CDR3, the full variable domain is DGGITQSPKYLFRKEGQNVTLSCEQNLNHDAMYWYRQDPGQGLRLIYYSQIVNDFQKGDIAEGYSVSREKKESFPLTVTSAQKNPTAFYLCASSTGGGVSNQPQHFGDGTRLSIL.

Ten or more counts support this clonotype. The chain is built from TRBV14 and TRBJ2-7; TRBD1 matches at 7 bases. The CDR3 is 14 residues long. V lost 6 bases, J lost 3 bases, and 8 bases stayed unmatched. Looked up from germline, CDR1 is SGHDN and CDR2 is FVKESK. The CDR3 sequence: CASSTPDRSYEQYF. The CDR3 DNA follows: TGTGCCAGCAGTACCCCGGACAGGAGCTACGAGCAGTACTTC.